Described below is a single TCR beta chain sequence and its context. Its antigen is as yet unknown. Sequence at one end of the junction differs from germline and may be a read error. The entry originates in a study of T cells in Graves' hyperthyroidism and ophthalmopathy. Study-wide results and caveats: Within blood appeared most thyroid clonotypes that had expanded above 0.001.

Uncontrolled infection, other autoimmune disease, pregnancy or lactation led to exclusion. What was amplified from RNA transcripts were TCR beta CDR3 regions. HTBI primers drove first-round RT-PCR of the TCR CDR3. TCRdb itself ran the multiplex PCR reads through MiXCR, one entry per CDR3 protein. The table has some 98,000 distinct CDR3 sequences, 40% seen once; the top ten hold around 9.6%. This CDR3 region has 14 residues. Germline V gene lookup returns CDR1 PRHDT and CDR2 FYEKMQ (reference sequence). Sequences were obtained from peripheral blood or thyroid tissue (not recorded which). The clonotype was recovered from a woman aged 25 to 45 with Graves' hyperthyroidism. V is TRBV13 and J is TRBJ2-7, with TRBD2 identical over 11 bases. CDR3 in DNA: TGCGCCAGCAGCTTTAGCGGGAGGGCGTCCGAGCAGTACTTC. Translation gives CASSFSGRASEQYF. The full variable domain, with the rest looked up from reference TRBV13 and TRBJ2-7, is AAGVIQSPRHLIKEKRETATLKCYPIPRHDTVYWYQQGPGQDPQFLISFYEKMQSDKGSIPDRFSAQQFSDYHSELNMSSLELGDSALYFCASSFSGRASEQYFGPGTRLTVT.